Here is one T cell receptor (beta chain) with its context. As yet, its antigen is unknown. At one end the junction does not follow the germline gene, possibly because of a read error. Use of 60 Vbeta and 13 Jbeta primers characterized the PCR. Clones were read by immunoSEQ multiplex PCR, and TCRdb kept only the in-frame ones, dropping some. This sample has roughly 170,000 clones, with 75% to 85% found just once. The sample belongs to a study of cytomegalovirus exposure and HLA in healthy donors. Study-wide background: The study placed over 65% of its approximately 360 genotyped donors in the Caucasian-associated ancestry cluster. Study observations and caveats: Most CMV-associated TCR beta chains appeared HLA-restricted in a later analysis.

Looked up from germline, CDR1 is SEHNR and CDR2 is FQNEAQ (reference sequence). The CDR3 is 12 amino acids. The rearrangement joins TRBV7-9 to TRBJ2-2, with D unclear. The TCR originated in a man between 25 and 39 years old in good health and CMV-seropositive. Sequenced material: PBMCs. Here the CDR3 DNA reads TGTTCCAGCAGCTTGGTCGGGGGGGAGCTGTTTTTT. Encoded protein: CSSSLVGGELFF.